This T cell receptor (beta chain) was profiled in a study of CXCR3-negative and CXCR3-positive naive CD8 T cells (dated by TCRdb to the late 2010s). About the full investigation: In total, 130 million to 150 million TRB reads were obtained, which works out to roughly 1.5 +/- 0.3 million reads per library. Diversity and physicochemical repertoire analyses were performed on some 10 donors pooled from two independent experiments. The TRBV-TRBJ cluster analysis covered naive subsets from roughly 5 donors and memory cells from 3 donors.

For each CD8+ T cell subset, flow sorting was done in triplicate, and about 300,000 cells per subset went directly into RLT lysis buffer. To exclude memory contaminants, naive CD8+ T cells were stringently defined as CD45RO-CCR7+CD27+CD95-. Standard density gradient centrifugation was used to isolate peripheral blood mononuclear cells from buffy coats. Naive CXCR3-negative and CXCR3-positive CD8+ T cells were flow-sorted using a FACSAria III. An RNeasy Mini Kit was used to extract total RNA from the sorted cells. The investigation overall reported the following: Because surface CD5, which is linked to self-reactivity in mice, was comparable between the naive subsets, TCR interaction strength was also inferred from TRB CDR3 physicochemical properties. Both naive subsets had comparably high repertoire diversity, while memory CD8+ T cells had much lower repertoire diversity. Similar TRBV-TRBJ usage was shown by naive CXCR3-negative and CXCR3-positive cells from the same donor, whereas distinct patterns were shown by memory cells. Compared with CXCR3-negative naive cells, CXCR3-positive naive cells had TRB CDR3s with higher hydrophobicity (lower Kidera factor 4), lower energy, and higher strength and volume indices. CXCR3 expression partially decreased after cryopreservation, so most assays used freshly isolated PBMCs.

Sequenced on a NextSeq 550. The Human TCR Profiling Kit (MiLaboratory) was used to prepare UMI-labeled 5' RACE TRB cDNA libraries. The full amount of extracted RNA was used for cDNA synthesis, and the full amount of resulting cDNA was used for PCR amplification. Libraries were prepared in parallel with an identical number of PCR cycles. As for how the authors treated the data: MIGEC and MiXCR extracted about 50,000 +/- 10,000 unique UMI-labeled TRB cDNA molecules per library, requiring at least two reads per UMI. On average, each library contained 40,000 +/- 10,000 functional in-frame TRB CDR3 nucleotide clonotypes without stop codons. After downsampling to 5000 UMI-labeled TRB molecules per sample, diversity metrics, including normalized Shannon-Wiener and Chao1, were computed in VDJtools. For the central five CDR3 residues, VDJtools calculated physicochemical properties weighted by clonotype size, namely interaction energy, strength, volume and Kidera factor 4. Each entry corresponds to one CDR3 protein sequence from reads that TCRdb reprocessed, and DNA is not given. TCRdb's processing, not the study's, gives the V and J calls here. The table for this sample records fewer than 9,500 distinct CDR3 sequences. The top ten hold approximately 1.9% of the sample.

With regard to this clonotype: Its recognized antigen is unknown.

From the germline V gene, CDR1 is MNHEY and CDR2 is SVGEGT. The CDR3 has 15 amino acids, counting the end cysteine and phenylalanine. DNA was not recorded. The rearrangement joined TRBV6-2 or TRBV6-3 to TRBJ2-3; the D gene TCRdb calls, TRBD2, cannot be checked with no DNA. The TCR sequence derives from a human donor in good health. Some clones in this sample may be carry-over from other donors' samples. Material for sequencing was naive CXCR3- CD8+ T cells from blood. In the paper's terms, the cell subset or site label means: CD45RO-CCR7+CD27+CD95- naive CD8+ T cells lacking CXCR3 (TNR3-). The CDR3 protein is CASRALTDTPDTQYF.